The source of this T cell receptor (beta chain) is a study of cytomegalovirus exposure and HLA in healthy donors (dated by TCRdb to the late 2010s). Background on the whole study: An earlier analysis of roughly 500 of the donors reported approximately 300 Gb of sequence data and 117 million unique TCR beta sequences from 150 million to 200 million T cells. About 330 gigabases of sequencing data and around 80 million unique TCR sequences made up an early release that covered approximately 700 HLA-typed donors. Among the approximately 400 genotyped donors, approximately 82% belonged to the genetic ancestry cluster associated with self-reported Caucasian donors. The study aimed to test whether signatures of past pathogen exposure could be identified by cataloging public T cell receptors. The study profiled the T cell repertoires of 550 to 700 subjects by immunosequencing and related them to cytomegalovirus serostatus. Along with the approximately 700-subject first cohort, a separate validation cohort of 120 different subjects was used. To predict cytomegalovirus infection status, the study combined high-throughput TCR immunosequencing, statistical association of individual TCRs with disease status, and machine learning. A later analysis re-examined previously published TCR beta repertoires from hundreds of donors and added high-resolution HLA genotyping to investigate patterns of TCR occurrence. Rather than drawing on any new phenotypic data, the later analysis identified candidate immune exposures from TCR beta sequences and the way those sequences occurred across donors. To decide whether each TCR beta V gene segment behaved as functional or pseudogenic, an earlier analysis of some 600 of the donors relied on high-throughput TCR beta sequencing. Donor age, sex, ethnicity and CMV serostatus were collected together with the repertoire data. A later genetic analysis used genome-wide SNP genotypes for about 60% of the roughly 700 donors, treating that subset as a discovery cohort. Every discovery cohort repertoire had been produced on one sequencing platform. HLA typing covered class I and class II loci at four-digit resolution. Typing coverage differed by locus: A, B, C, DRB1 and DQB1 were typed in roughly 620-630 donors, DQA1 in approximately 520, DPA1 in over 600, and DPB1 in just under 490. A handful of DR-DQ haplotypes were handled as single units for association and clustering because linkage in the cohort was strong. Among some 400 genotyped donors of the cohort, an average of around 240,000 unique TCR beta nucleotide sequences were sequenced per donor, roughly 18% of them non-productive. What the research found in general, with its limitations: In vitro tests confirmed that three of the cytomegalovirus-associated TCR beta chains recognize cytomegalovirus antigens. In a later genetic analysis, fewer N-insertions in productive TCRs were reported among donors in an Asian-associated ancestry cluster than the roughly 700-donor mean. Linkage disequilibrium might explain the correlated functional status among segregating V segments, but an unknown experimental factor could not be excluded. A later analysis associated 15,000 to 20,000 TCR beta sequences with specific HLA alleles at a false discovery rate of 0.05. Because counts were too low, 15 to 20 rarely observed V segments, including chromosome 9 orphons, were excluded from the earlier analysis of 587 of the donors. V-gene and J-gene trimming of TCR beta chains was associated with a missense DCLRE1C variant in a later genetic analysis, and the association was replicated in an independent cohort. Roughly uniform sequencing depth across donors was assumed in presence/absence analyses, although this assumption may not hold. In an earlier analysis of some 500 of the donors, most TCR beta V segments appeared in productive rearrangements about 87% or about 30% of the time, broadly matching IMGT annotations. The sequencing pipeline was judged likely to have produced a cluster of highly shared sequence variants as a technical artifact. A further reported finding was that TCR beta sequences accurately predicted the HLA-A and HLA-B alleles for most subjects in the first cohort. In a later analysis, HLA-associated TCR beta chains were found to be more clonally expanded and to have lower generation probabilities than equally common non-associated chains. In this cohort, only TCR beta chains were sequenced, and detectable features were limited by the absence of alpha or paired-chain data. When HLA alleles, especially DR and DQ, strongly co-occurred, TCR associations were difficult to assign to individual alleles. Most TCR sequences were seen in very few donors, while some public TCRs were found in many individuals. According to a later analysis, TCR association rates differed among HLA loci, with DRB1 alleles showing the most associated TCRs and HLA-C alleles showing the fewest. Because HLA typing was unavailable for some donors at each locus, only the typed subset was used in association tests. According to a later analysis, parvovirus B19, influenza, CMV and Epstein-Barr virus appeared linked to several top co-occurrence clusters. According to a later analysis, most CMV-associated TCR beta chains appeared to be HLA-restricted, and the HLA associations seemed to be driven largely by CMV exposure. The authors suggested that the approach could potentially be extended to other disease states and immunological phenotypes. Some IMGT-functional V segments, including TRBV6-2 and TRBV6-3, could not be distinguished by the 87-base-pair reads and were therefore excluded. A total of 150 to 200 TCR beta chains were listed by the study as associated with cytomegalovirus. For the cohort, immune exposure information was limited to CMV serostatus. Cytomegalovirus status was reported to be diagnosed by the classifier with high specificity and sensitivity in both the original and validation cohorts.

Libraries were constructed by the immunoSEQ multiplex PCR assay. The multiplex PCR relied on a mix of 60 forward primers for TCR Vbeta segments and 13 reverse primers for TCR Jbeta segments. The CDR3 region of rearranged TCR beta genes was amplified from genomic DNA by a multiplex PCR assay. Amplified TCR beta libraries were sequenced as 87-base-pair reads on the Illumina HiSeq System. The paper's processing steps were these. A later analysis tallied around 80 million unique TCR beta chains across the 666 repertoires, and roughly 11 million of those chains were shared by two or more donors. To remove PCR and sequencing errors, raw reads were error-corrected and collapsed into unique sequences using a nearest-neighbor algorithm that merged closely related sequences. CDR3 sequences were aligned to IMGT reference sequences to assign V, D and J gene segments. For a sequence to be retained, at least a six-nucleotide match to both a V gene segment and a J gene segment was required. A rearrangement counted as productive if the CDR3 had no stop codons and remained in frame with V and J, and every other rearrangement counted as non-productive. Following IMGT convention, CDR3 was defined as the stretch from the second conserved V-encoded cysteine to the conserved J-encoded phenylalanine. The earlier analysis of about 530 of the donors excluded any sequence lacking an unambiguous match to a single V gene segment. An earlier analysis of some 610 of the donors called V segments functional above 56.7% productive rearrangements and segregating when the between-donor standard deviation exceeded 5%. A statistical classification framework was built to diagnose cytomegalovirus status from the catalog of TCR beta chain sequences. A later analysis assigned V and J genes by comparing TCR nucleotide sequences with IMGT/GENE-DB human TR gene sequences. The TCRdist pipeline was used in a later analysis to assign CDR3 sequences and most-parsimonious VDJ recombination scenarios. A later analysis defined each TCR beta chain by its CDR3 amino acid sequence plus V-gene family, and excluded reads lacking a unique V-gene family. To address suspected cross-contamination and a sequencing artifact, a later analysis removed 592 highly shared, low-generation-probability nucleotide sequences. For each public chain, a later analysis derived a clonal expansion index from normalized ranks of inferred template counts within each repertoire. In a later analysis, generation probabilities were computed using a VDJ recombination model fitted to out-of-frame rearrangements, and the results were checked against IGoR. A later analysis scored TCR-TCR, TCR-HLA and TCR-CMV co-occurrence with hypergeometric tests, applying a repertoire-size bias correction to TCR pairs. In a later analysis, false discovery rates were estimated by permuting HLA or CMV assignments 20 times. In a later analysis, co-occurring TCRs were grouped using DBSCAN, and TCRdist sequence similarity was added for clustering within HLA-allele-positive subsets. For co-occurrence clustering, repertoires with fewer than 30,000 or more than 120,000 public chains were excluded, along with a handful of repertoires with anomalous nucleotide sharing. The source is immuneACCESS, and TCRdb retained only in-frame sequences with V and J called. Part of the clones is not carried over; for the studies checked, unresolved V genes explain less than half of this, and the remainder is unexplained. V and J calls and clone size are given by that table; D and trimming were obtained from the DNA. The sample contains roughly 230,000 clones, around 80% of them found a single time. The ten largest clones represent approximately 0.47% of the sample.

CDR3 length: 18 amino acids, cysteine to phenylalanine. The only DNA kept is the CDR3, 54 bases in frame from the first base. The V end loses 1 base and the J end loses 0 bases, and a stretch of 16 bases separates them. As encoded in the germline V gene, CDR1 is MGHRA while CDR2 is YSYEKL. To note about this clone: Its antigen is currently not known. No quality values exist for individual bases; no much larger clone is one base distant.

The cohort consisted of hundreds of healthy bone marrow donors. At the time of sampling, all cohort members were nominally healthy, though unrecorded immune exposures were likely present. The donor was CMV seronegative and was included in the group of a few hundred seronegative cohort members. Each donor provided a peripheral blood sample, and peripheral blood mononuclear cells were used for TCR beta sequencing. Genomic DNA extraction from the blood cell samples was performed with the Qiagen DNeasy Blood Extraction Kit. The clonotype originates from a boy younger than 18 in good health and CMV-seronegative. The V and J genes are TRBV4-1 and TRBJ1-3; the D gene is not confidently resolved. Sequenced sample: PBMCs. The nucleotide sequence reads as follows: TGCGCCAGCAGCCAAGCCAACCTGGGTTGGAGCTCTGGAAACACCATATATTTT. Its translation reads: CASSQANLGWSSGNTIYF.